Each of the 13 T cell receptor beta chains below was sequenced from the same sample in a study of blood T cell repertoires in COVID-19. Profiling relied on immunoSEQ multiplex PCR, and the TCRdb table lists in-frame clones only, not all of them. The sample yields 150,000 or so clones, approximately 83% seen once. Input material: peripheral blood. The receptors were gathered from a woman aged 60 to 75 with COVID-19, enrolled during active disease.

This clone has only one observation. The CDR3 loop reads CATGRGYGYTF. As DNA, the CDR3 is TGTGCCACTGGTAGGGGCTATGGCTACACCTTC. The chain has TRBV19 and TRBJ1-2; maybe TRBD1 (5 bases). The germline CDR1 and CDR2 sequences are LNHDA and SQIVND (reference sequence). CDR3 length: 11 residues. The germline V and J ends were trimmed by 10 bases and 4 bases, with 10 bases remaining between them.

This clone was counted once. The J gene is TRBJ1-4, the V gene TRBV27; 8 bases match TRBD1. The CDR3 runs 15 residues. The V gene end was trimmed by 7 bases and the J gene end by 4 bases; junction bases not matched to a gene: 8. Germline-derived CDR1 and CDR2 are MNHEY and SMNVEV (reference sequence). CDR3 residues: CASTQHRGFNEKLFF. CDR3 DNA: TGTGCCAGCACGCAACACAGGGGGTTTAATGAAAAACTGTTTTTT.

The chain links TRBV5-1 to TRBJ2-3; D remains unclear. The germline V gene has CDR1 SGHRS and CDR2 YFSETQ. CDR3 length: 14 residues. V gave up 1 base and J gave up 0 bases, with 6 bases separating them. The DNA of the CDR3 is TGCGCCAGCAGCTTGAGCAGGAGCACAGATACGCAGTATTTT. Its protein is CASSLSRSTDTQYF.

About this clone itself: This sample includes further DNA sequences coding for the same CDR3. This chain uses TRBV27 with TRBJ1-1, with D unresolved. The CDR3 runs 14 residues. The germline V gene encodes CDR1 MNHEY and CDR2 SMNVEV (reference sequence). Trimming left V 6 bases short and J 1 base short, with 12 bases between. CDR3 nucleotides: TGTGCCAGCAGCTTAATGGGAGGGAACACTGAAGCTTTCTTT. This translates into CASSLMGGNTEAFF.

The chain couples TRBV6-5 to TRBJ2-2; 7 bases are a match to TRBD1. Germline-derived CDR1 and CDR2 are MNHEY and SVGAGI. The CDR3 covers 12 residues. After removal of 11 bases from V and 5 bases from J, the junction contained 5 bases not matched to a gene. This chain's CDR3 is CAGTGVTGELFF. CDR3 in DNA: TGTGCCGGAACAGGGGTTACCGGGGAGCTGTTTTTT.

This clone has just a few counts. The V and J genes are TRBV10-1 and TRBJ2-3; the match to TRBD2 covers 11 bases. Germline lookup yields CDR1 WNHNN and CDR2 SYGVQD (reference sequence). The V gene end was trimmed by 5 bases and the J gene end by 2 bases; junction bases not matched to a gene: 3. This CDR3 contains 15 residues. CDR3 sequence reads: CASSPSGRPTDTQYF. CDR3 DNA sequence: TGCGCCAGCAGTCCTAGCGGGAGGCCCACAGATACGCAGTATTTT.

V usage is TRBV27 and J usage is TRBJ1-1; D gene ambiguous. Germline loops: CDR1 MNHEY, CDR2 SMNVEV (reference sequence). The CDR3 is 13 residues long. V was pared by 5 bases and J by 0 bases, with 7 bases between. CDR3 region: CASSPRLNTEAFF. As DNA, the CDR3 is TGTGCCAGCAGTCCTCGGTTGAACACTGAAGCTTTCTTT.

This clone was recorded once. The CDR3 is CASSLQTLAGAPQETQYF. In DNA form, the CDR3 reads TGTGCCAGCAGCCTCCAGACGCTAGCGGGGGCCCCTCAAGAGACCCAGTACTTC. This sequence joins TRBV14 and TRBJ2-5, with 10 bases fitting TRBD2. CDR3 size: 18 residues. The V segment lost 4 bases and the J segment 2 bases; nucleotides outside the gene matches: 13. The V gene's germline CDR1 is SGHDN and CDR2 FVKESK. Full variable domain (rest looked up from reference TRBV14 and TRBJ2-5): EAGVTQFPSHSVIEKGQTVTLRCDPISGHDNLYWYRRVMGKEIKFLLHFVKESKQDESGMPNNRFLAERTGGTYSTLKVQPAELEDSGVYFCASSLQTLAGAPQETQYFGPGTRLLVL.

Written as DNA, the CDR3 is TGTGCCACCCAGAAAGGGGTAGGGATCGACGAGCAGTACTTC. Translation gives CATQKGVGIDEQYF. V gene TRBV6-1 combines with J gene TRBJ2-7; TRBD1 might be the D (5 bases). The CDR3 runs 14 residues. Germline CDR1 MNHNS, CDR2 SASEGT. Trimming shortened V by 10 bases and J by 5 bases, and 21 bases separated the two germline ends.

The chain uses TRBV7-3 and TRBJ2-1, with 10 bases identical to TRBD2. J was trimmed by 7 bases and V by 4 bases; bases with no gene match: 7. CDR1 and CDR2 (germline): SGHTA, FQGTGA. This CDR3 comprises 15 residues. CDR3 nucleotides: TGTGCCAGCAGCTCCGCTAGCGGGAGTTGGAATGAGCAGTTCTTC. This sequence encodes CASSSASGSWNEQFF.

V usage is TRBV30 and J usage is TRBJ1-1; 10 bases fit TRBD1. Trimming cost V 2 bases and J 5 bases; bases outside gene matches: 5. The CDR3 spans 14 residues. Germline CDR1 GTSNPN, CDR2 SVGIG (reference sequence). The chain's CDR3 is CAWSFTGQGTEAFF. The DNA for the CDR3 is TGTGCCTGGAGTTTTACGGGACAGGGGACTGAAGCTTTCTTT.

The table lists this clone with a few counts. The chain combines TRBV12-3 or TRBV12-4 with TRBJ1-1; the match to TRBD1 covers 9 bases. The CDR3 is made up of 12 amino acids. V was clipped by 6 bases and J by 10 bases; unmatched bases: 6. The CDR3 sequence: CASRGTGRGAFF. The CDR3 nucleotides read TGTGCCAGCAGGGGGACAGGGAGAGGAGCTTTCTTT.

The genes are TRBV18 and TRBJ2-3; D is uncertain. Germline values: CDR1 KGHSH, CDR2 LQKENI. The ends were cut back, 6 bases at V and 1 base at J, with 17 bases in the middle. This CDR3 is 16 amino acids long. CDR3 sequence reads: CASSLTSGPRTDTQYF. Written as DNA, the CDR3 is TGTGCCAGCTCCCTAACCAGTGGGCCTCGCACAGATACGCAGTATTTT.